This is a list of T cell receptor beta chains from one sample in a study of blood T cell repertoires in COVID-19. The protocol was immunoSEQ multiplex PCR, while the TCRdb copy is restricted to in-frame clones and leaves out a portion. The sample has about 330,000 clones, more than 85% seen once; the top ten hold around 20%. Sequencing input: PBMCs or T cells enriched from blood (not recorded which). These receptors came from a woman aged 25 to 39 who had recovered from COVID-19. CDR3s include the opening cysteine and the closing phenylalanine or tryptophan. The D gene is left open where the match is weak. Some rows have no size entry. The others give once, few or many, or a class for an expanded clone.

TGTGCCAGCAGTGACCGCGAGTTTCAGCCCCAGCATTTT	CASSDREFQPQHF	TRBV6-1	TRBJ1-5	NA	13	NA
TGTGCCAGCAGCTCCGACAGAAACGAGCAGTACTTC	CASSSDRNEQYF	TRBV13	TRBJ2-7	NA	12	NA
TGCGCCAGCAGCTTGGGGAGGGACAGGGGACGCGAGACCCAGTACTTC	CASSLGRDRGRETQYF	TRBV5-1	TRBJ2-5	TRBD1	16	NA
TGTGCCAGCAGTTTACGATACGAAGCCCCAATGTACAATGAGCAGTTCTTC	CASSLRYEAPMYNEQFF	TRBV27	TRBJ2-1	NA	17	NA
TGTGCCAGCTCAACAGGGGATATCGGAAACACCATATATTTT	CASSTGDIGNTIYF	TRBV18	TRBJ1-3	TRBD1	14	few
TGTGCCAGCAGAGCCGGAGGGGCTCGAGATACGCAGTATTTT	CASRAGGARDTQYF	TRBV28	TRBJ2-3	NA	14	NA
TGTGCCAGCAGCCGGGGGAGGGACAGGGGGACTGCCGAGCAGTACTTC	CASSRGRDRGTAEQYF	TRBV21-1	TRBJ2-7	NA	16	NA
TGTGCCAGCAGCCCCGGGGCTGAAGCTTTCTTT	CASSPGAEAFF	TRBV28	TRBJ1-1	NA	11	once
TGTGCCAGTAGTTACTCCGGGACAGGGGTCAATGAGCAGTTCTTC	CASSYSGTGVNEQFF	TRBV19	TRBJ2-1	TRBD1	15	NA
TGTGCCAGCAGAAAAGGACAGGGTGAAAACCAAGAGACCCAGTACTTC	CASRKGQGENQETQYF	TRBV27	TRBJ2-5	TRBD1	16	NA
TGTGCCAGCAGTCACTCCCGGGACAGGGGGATCCACGAGCAGTACTTC	CASSHSRDRGIHEQYF	TRBV6-2/TRBV6-3	TRBJ2-7	TRBD1	16	NA
TGTGCCAGCAGCTCTCCCTATCGGGGGGGGAGGGAGACCCAGTACTTC	CASSSPYRGGRETQYF	TRBV11-3	TRBJ2-5	TRBD2	16	NA
TGTGCCACCAGTGATTTAGGACAGCGGGAGGCCGCTGGGGCCAACGTCCTGACTTTC	CATSDLGQREAAGANVLTF	TRBV24-1	TRBJ2-6	TRBD2	19	NA
TGTGCCAGCAGTTATCTCCAGGGAGGTTCACCCCTCCACTTT	CASSYLQGGSPLHF	TRBV6-5	TRBJ1-6	NA	14	NA
TGTGCCAGCAGCCCTCAAAGGGGTAGTACTGAAGCTTTCTTT	CASSPQRGSTEAFF	TRBV5-4	TRBJ1-1	NA	14	NA
TGCGCCAGCAGCCCCATGGGGGGTGAGGGGACTGAAGCTTTCTTT	CASSPMGGEGTEAFF	TRBV5-1	TRBJ1-1	NA	15	NA
TGTGCCAGCATCAAAGGGGGGGTTCCCACTGAAGCTTTCTTT	CASIKGGVPTEAFF	TRBV2	TRBJ1-1	NA	14	NA
TGTGCCAGCAGCCAAGGGGTCCGGGGGGGTTATGGCTACACCTTC	CASSQGVRGGYGYTF	TRBV3-1/TRBV3-2	TRBJ1-2	NA	15	once
TGTGCCAGTAGTTCCCTGGCTGGGAGCTCCTACGAGCAGTACTTC	CASSSLAGSSYEQYF	TRBV19	TRBJ2-7	NA	15	NA
TGTGCCAGTAGTACCAACAGGGACCGGGCTTATGGCTACACCTTC	CASSTNRDRAYGYTF	TRBV19	TRBJ1-2	NA	15	NA
TGTGCCACCAGCAGAGAGACTACGGGACAGCCCCAGCATTTT	CATSRETTGQPQHF	TRBV15	TRBJ1-5	NA	14	NA
TGTGCCAGCAGTTCTGGACAGGGCGGGGAGCTGTTTTTT	CASSSGQGGELFF	TRBV5-8	TRBJ2-2	TRBD1	13	NA
TGCGCCAGCAGCCAAGCCCATTTCAGGGATTCACCCCTCCACTTT	CASSQAHFRDSPLHF	TRBV4-3	TRBJ1-6	NA	15	NA
TGTGCCAGCAGCTACGGGCTAGCGGAACGTAGGTATACGCAGTATTTT	CASSYGLAERRYTQYF	TRBV11-2	TRBJ2-3	TRBD2	16	NA
TGCAGTGCTAGTCGTGGGGCCTACCCCAATGAGCAGTTCTTC	CSASRGAYPNEQFF	TRBV20-1	TRBJ2-1	NA	14	NA
TGTGCCAGCAGTACAGGGGGAGCCGGGGAGCTGTTTTTT	CASSTGGAGELFF	TRBV6-5	TRBJ2-2	TRBD1	13	NA
TGTGCCAGCAGCTTGGCAGGGAACACTGAAGCTTTCTTT	CASSLAGNTEAFF	TRBV5-4	TRBJ1-1	NA	13	few
TGCGCCAGCAGCTCGCAAGCTTCAGATACGCAGTATTTT	CASSSQASDTQYF	TRBV5-1	TRBJ2-3	NA	13	NA
TGTGCCAGCAGTTACGACAGCTATAGCAATCAGCCCCAGCATTTT	CASSYDSYSNQPQHF	TRBV28	TRBJ1-5	NA	15	NA
TGTGCCAGCAGCTTATCGGGACTAGCTGGCCAAGAGACCCAGTACTTC	CASSLSGLAGQETQYF	TRBV13	TRBJ2-5	TRBD2	16	NA
TGTGCCAGCAGCTTGGGGGGCAGGGGGAAGTACGAGCAGTACTTC	CASSLGGRGKYEQYF	TRBV5-4	TRBJ2-7	TRBD1	15	NA
TGCGCCAGCAGCCAAGGACGACAGGATAGCAATCAGCCCCAGCATTTT	CASSQGRQDSNQPQHF	TRBV4-3	TRBJ1-5	NA	16	NA
TGTGCCAGCAGCTTAGGAGGCACCGGGGAGCTGTTTTTT	CASSLGGTGELFF	TRBV7-3	TRBJ2-2	NA	13	NA
TGTGCCAGCTTCGGTCCGGGGGGTTACAATGAGCAGTTCTTC	CASFGPGGYNEQFF	TRBV27	TRBJ2-1	TRBD2	14	NA
TGTGCCAGCAGCTTAACGTGGCAGGGTTCACCCCTCCACTTT	CASSLTWQGSPLHF	TRBV7-3	TRBJ1-6	NA	14	NA
TGTGCCAGCGGTAATCCGGGACAGGGTTTGTCACCCCTCCACTTT	CASGNPGQGLSPLHF	TRBV28	TRBJ1-6	TRBD1	15	NA
TGCAGCGTGGCCGGGACTAGCGGTCCGCTGGCCCAGTACTTC	CSVAGTSGPLAQYF	TRBV29-1	TRBJ2-5	TRBD2	14	once
TGTGCCAGCAGCCGTAACATAAACTCTGGAAACACCATATATTTT	CASSRNINSGNTIYF	TRBV6-5	TRBJ1-3	NA	15	NA
TGTGCCAGCTCACCTCCAGGCACCTTAGCCAAAAACATTCAGTACTTC	CASSPPGTLAKNIQYF	TRBV19	TRBJ2-4	NA	16	NA
TGTGCCAGCAGCCTACTAGCAGACTACAATGAGCAGTTCTTC	CASSLLADYNEQFF	TRBV3-1/TRBV3-2	TRBJ2-1	NA	14	NA
TGTGCCAGCAGTTATGGGGGGAAACGGCAGAGCAATGAGCAGTTCTTC	CASSYGGKRQSNEQFF	TRBV7-3	TRBJ2-1	NA	16	NA
TGTGCCAGCAGCTTCGACAGACAAGAGACCCAGTACTTC	CASSFDRQETQYF	TRBV5-4	TRBJ2-5	NA	13	NA
TGTGCCAGCAGTCGAGGGCCCGCGGGAGAGCAGTACTTC	CASSRGPAGEQYF	TRBV11-2	TRBJ2-7	NA	13	NA
TGTGCCAGCAGCCAGGGACAGAGAAATTCACCCCTCCACTTT	CASSQGQRNSPLHF	TRBV28	TRBJ1-6	TRBD1	14	NA
TGTGCCAGCAGCGCGGGACTAACGAACACTGAAGCTTTCTTT	CASSAGLTNTEAFF	TRBV5-5	TRBJ1-1	NA	14	NA
TGTGCCAGCAGCTTAGGCAGGGCTAACTATGGCTACACCTTC	CASSLGRANYGYTF	TRBV7-8	TRBJ1-2	NA	14	NA
TGTGCCTGCACATCGGGGGCGGGGGGCACAGATACGCAGTATTTT	CACTSGAGGTDTQYF	TRBV30	TRBJ2-3	NA	15	NA
TGTGCCAGTAGTATGGTCGCCGGGGAGGGTTATGGCTACACCTTC	CASSMVAGEGYGYTF	TRBV19	TRBJ1-2	NA	15	NA
TGTGCCAGCAGCTTGGGCGGGGCGGGCAGGGTCTATGGCTACACCTTC	CASSLGGAGRVYGYTF	TRBV5-4	TRBJ1-2	NA	16	NA
TGTGCCAGCAGCCCGGGAGTCCCCCTCTACGAGCAGTACTTC	CASSPGVPLYEQYF	TRBV7-3	TRBJ2-7	NA	14	NA
TGTGCCAGCAGTGTCCTAGCGGGAATCTCCTACAATGAGCAGTTCTTC	CASSVLAGISYNEQFF	TRBV6-4	TRBJ2-1	TRBD2	16	NA
TGTGCCAGCAGCTCTCGGACAGGGACGACTGAAGCTTTCTTT	CASSSRTGTTEAFF	TRBV7-9	TRBJ1-1	TRBD1	14	NA
TGTGCCAGCAGTTCCGTGGGCAGGAACACTGAAGCTTTCTTT	CASSSVGRNTEAFF	TRBV6-5	TRBJ1-1	NA	14	NA
TGTGCCAGCAGCTTAGACAGGGGGGATGGCTACACCTTC	CASSLDRGDGYTF	TRBV7-3	TRBJ1-2	TRBD1	13	once
TGTGCCATCAGTGATCTACTAGCGGCATTCTACTTC	CAISDLLAAFYF	TRBV10-3	TRBJ2-7	TRBD2	12	NA